These 20 T cell receptor beta chains originate from one sample sequenced in a study of T-cell reconstitution after alpha-beta-depleted transplantation in children. Unique molecular identifiers tagged the TCRbeta library. TCRdb fed the PCR reads into MiXCR, producing one record per CDR3 protein. The table shows about 980,000 distinct CDR3 sequences, with around 30% occurring only once. Sequences were derived from PBMCs, mostly from graft donor cells, sampled 360 days after TCRalphabeta/CD19-depleted stem cell transplant. These receptors all come from a boy under two years old who had a stem cell transplant for SCID, so the T cells may come from the graft donor.

V usage is TRBV20-1 and J usage is TRBJ2-3; no reliable D call. CDR1 is DFQATT and CDR2 is SNEGSKA in the germline V gene (reference sequence). The CDR3 consists of 12 residues. V was shortened by 5 bases and J by 1 base, with 7 bases between the two germline ends. CDR3 residues: CSAFRRTDTQYF. The CDR3 DNA sequence: TGCAGTGCTTTTAGGCGCACAGATACGCAGTATTTT.

The gene calls are TRBV20-1 and TRBJ1-5; D remains ambiguous. Germline-derived CDR1 and CDR2 are DFQATT and SNEGSKA (reference sequence). Trimming pared 7 bases from V and 2 bases from J, leaving 12 bases between. The CDR3 has 13 residues. The CDR3 region has the DNA TGCAGTGTCCCTTTCGGGGGCAATCAGCCCCAGCATTTT. As protein: CSVPFGGNQPQHF.

The sample holds a few counts of this clonotype. This chain links TRBV28 with TRBJ2-2; 10 bases match TRBD2. There are 16 residues in the CDR3. Germline-derived CDR1 and CDR2 are MDHEN and SYDVKM. Trimming at V came to 6 bases and at J to 4 bases, leaving 8 bases not matched to a gene. The chain's CDR3 is CASRLFRTSGTGELFF. CDR3 nucleotide sequence: TGTGCCAGCAGGCTCTTCCGGACTAGCGGCACCGGGGAGCTGTTTTTT.

The chain has TRBV7-9 and TRBJ2-3; D ambiguous. The CDR3 consists of 15 residues. In germline, CDR1 is SEHNR, CDR2 FQNEAQ (reference sequence). The V end was cut by 0 bases, the J end by 2 bases, with 9 bases between. The CDR3 nucleotides read TGTGCCAGCAGCTTAGCGATCGCGAACACAGATACGCAGTATTTT. Translating it yields CASSLAIANTDTQYF.

This chain connects TRBV18 to TRBJ2-5; no clear D gene. This CDR3 is 15 amino acids long. V lost 3 bases and J lost 5, with 16 bases in between. The germline V gene has CDR1 KGHSH and CDR2 LQKENI. The CDR3 DNA is TGTGCCAGCTCACCCCTCTCTAAGCTCGGGGAGACCCAGTACTTC. Protein sequence: CASSPLSKLGETQYF.

This clonotype was recorded a few times. The chain has TRBV12-3 or TRBV12-4 and TRBJ1-3; D gene uncertain. The V and J ends lost 4 bases and 0 bases respectively, with 10 bases between them. This CDR3 contains 15 residues. DNA of the CDR3: TGTGCCAGCAGTTCGATCGGAAGCTCTGGAAACACCATATATTTT. Encoded protein: CASSSIGSSGNTIYF.

The rearrangement uses TRBV29-1 and TRBJ1-1; D unclear. Germline V gives CDR1 SQVTM, CDR2 ANQGSEA. This CDR3 has 16 amino acids. V dropped 0 bases and J dropped 2 bases, with 16 bases sitting between them. CDR3 DNA sequence: TGCAGCGTTGAAGATCTGGACTTAGGTATAAACACTGAAGCTTTCTTT. Protein product: CSVEDLDLGINTEAFF.

The chain carries TRBV29-1 and TRBJ1-2; 7 nucleotides agree with TRBD1. V lost 3 bases to trimming and J lost 2 bases; unmatched junction nucleotides: 3. The germline CDR1 and CDR2 sequences are SQVTM and ANQGSEA. The length of the CDR3 is 13 residues. CDR3 sequence (DNA): TGCAGCGTTGATTTGACAGGGAACTATGGCTACACCTTC. It is translated as CSVDLTGNYGYTF. The whole variable domain, remainder taken from reference TRBV29-1 and TRBJ1-2, is SAVISQKPSRDICQRGTSLTIQCQVDSQVTMMFWYRQQPGQSLTLIATANQGSEATYESGFVIDKFPISRPNLTFSTLTVSNMSPEDSSIYLCSVDLTGNYGYTFGSGTRLTVV.

Ten or more counts support this clonotype. V is TRBV6-5 and J is TRBJ2-3; D possibly corresponds to TRBD1 (5 bases). CDR1 and CDR2 from the germline V gene are MNHEY and SVGAGI. The CDR3 spans 16 residues. Trimming took off 1 base at V and 4 bases at J, with 15 bases between the two ends. The CDR3 DNA reads TGTGCCAGCAGTTACTTCCGGACGCTAGGGGCAGATACGCAGTATTTT. It is translated as CASSYFRTLGADTQYF.

This clonotype was seen just once. V usage is TRBV7-9 and J usage is TRBJ1-2, with no clear D. The CDR3 contains 11 residues. The V gene lost 10 bases and the J gene lost 0 bases, with 6 bases spanning the gap. Germline assignment: CDR1 SEHNR and CDR2 FQNEAQ (reference sequence). CDR3: CAITANYGYTF. The DNA of the CDR3 is TGTGCCATCACAGCTAACTATGGCTACACCTTC.

The chain links TRBV27 to TRBJ2-1, with no clear D. This CDR3 comprises 14 residues. Germline V gene lookup returns CDR1 MNHEY and CDR2 SMNVEV (reference sequence). Deletions cut 5 bases from V and 8 bases from J, with 16 bases between. The DNA for the CDR3 is TGTGCCAGCAGTCCACCGGCACCCTGGGATGAGCAGTTCTTC. It encodes CASSPPAPWDEQFF.

The V gene is TRBV7-7, the J gene TRBJ2-7; D is perhaps TRBD1 (6 bases). With 5 bases removed from V and 5 bases from J, the gap between germline ends came to 13 bases. The CDR3 has 13 amino acids. Germline values: CDR1 SSHAT, CDR2 FNYEAQ (reference sequence). This CDR3 reads CASSPLYRDEQYF. CDR3 in DNA: TGTGCCAGCAGCCCATTATACAGGGACGAGCAGTACTTC.

The rearrangement uses TRBV12-5 and TRBJ2-3, with 10 bases fitting TRBD2. The CDR3 loop spans 16 amino acids. The germline V gene has CDR1 LGHNT and CDR2 FRNRAP. The V gene end was trimmed by 5 bases and the J gene end by 4 bases; junction bases not matched to a gene: 9. This CDR3 is CASGPGLAAISDTQYF. CDR3 DNA: TGTGCTAGTGGTCCCGGACTAGCGGCTATTTCAGATACGCAGTATTTT.

This chain joins TRBV5-1 and TRBJ2-1, with D perhaps given as TRBD1 or TRBD2 (5 bases each). CDR1 and CDR2 from the germline V gene are SGHRS and YFSETQ. There are 14 residues in the CDR3. With 4 bases removed from V and 4 bases from J, the gap between germline ends came to 12 bases. The CDR3 coding sequence is TGCGCCAGCAGCCCCCGGGACCTTTACAATGAGCAGTTCTTC. Residues: CASSPRDLYNEQFF.

The gene calls are TRBV2 and TRBJ2-3; possible D gene TRBD2, 6 bases. The CDR3 loop spans 16 amino acids. The germline V and J ends were trimmed by 3 bases and 3 bases, with 16 bases remaining between them. CDR1 SNHLY and CDR2 FYNNEI come from the germline V gene. CDR3 DNA: TGTGCCAGCAGTGATGGGGGACTCACCGGGACAGATACGCAGTATTTT. Its protein is CASSDGGLTGTDTQYF.

CDR3 region: CASHRRGTEAFF. The CDR3 DNA reads as TGTGCCAGCCATCGCCGGGGAACTGAAGCTTTCTTT. The chain combines TRBV12-3 or TRBV12-4 with TRBJ1-1, with D unclear. This CDR3 has 12 amino acids. The V gene lost 8 bases and the J gene lost 5 bases, with 12 bases spanning the gap.

This clonotype was observed a few times. The chain links TRBV2 to TRBJ1-2; D remains unclear. The germline CDR1 and CDR2 sequences are SNHLY and FYNNEI. This CDR3 comprises 10 residues. V lost 7 bases and J lost 5, with 5 bases in between. CDR3 coding DNA: TGTGCCAGCATCTTGTATGGCTACACCTTC. Translating it yields CASILYGYTF.

Only a few counts were recorded for this clonotype. V usage is TRBV5-1 and J usage is TRBJ2-2, with no clear D. The CDR3 totals 17 residues. V lost 0 bases and J 0 bases, leaving 12 bases between the germline ends. Germline V lookup: CDR1 SGHRS, CDR2 YFSETQ. The CDR3: CASSLGHSIANTGELFF. CDR3 bases: TGCGCCAGCAGCTTGGGACACTCGATAGCGAACACCGGGGAGCTGTTTTTT.

The chain recombines TRBV28 with TRBJ1-1, with 11 bases that match TRBD1. The CDR3 loop spans 18 amino acids. The junction had 16 bases not matched to a gene; V was cut back by 5 bases and J by 5 bases. Germline V gene lookup returns CDR1 MDHEN and CDR2 SYDVKM. The CDR3 DNA reads TGTGCCAGCAGTGCCCACCCCGGGACAGGGGGAACGGGAACTGAAGCTTTCTTT. Translating gives CASSAHPGTGGTGTEAFF.

Only one count was recorded for this clonotype. The chain links TRBV18 to TRBJ2-4; 7 nucleotides match TRBD1. The CDR3 runs to 14 residues. Losses at the gene ends were 3 bases for V and 8 bases for J; bases not matched to a gene: 7. Germline lookup yields CDR1 KGHSH and CDR2 LQKENI. The CDR3 DNA is TGTGCCAGCTCACCCAAGACAGGGCAGGACATTCAGTACTTC. The encoded protein is CASSPKTGQDIQYF. Variable domain in full (rest from reference TRBV18 and TRBJ2-4): NAGVMQNPRHLVRRRGQEARLRCSPMKGHSHVYWYRQLPEEGLKFMVYLQKENIIDESGMPKERFSAEFPKEGPSILRIQQVVRGDSAAYFCASSPKTGQDIQYFGAGTRLSVL.